The rows below give T cell receptor beta chains drawn from one sample of a study of blood T cell repertoires in COVID-19. Some clones are missing from TCRdb's copy, which holds only in-frame ones; the method was immunoSEQ multiplex PCR. Of about 60,000 clones in the sample, about 90% are singletons; the top ten hold over 9.5%. Sequences were obtained from peripheral blood. Every receptor here comes from a human donor with acute or convalescent COVID-19. The donor label of this sample is uncertain. CDR3s include the opening cysteine and the closing phenylalanine or tryptophan. The D gene is left open where the match is weak. Size is omitted from some rows. Given values are once, few, many or a class for expanded clones.

NA	TRBD2	14	TRBJ2-5	TRBV9	TGTGCCAGCAGCGGGGCGGGAGAATTGGAGACCCAGTACTTC	CASSGAGELETQYF
NA	TRBD1	15	TRBJ1-1	TRBV23-1	TGCGCCACCACAGGGGGAGTGAATCGGGTGTTGACAGCTTTCTTT	CATTGGVNRVLTAFF
NA	TRBD2	17	TRBJ2-3	TRBV19	TGTGCCAGTAGTAGACGAGCGGGGGGAGCTAGCACAGATACGCAGTATTTT	CASSRRAGGASTDTQYF
many	NA	15	TRBJ2-2	TRBV2	TGTGCCAGCCGGGCGGGGGCTGTGAACACCGGGGAGCTGTTTTTT	CASRAGAVNTGELFF
NA	NA	15	TRBJ1-1	TRBV19	TGTGCCAGTAGTAACCGACAAGGGGTGGACACTGAAGCTTTCTTT	CASSNRQGVDTEAFF
NA	TRBD1	19	TRBJ2-6	TRBV7-2	TGTGCCAGCACCATTAACTCCGGGACAGTGATCACTGGGGCCAACGTCCTGACTTTC	CASTINSGTVITGANVLTF
NA	TRBD1	13	TRBJ1-5	TRBV10-1	TGCGCCACCTCAACAGGGGTCAATCAGCCCCAGCATTTT	CATSTGVNQPQHF
NA	TRBD2	13	TRBJ2-3	TRBV10-3	TGTGCCAGTAGCGGGGGGGCTTTAGATACGCAGTATTTT	CASSGGALDTQYF
NA	NA	13	TRBJ1-2	TRBV7-2	TGTGCCAGCAGTGTAGAATTTAACTATGGCTACACCTTC	CASSVEFNYGYTF
NA	NA	13	TRBJ1-5	TRBV7-2	TGTGCCAGCAGCCAACACAAGGAGGAGCCCCAGCATTTT	CASSQHKEEPQHF
NA	NA	13	TRBJ1-4	TRBV10-1	TGCGCCAGCCGACGGGGGTCAAAGGAAAAACTGTTTTTT	CASRRGSKEKLFF
NA	NA	13	TRBJ1-2	TRBV5-5	TGTGCCAGCAGCTTGGAGGGGAGGTATGGCTACACCTTC	CASSLEGRYGYTF
NA	NA	13	TRBJ1-5	TRBV10-1	TGCGCCAGCAGCCGGGAGAGCAATCAGCCCCAGCATTTT	CASSRESNQPQHF
NA	NA	17	TRBJ2-5	TRBV6-2/TRBV6-3	TGTGCCAGCAGTTACTCACTTGGCCAGGGGCTAGGGGAGACCCAGTACTTC	CASSYSLGQGLGETQYF
NA	TRBD1	18	TRBJ2-1	TRBV28	TGTGCCAGCAGTTTTTGGCAGGGGGCTGCCAGCTCCTACAATGAGCAGTTCTTC	CASSFWQGAASSYNEQFF
NA	NA	14	TRBJ1-2	TRBV27	TGTGCCAGCAGTTTACTGGCAGGGCACTATGGCTACACCTTC	CASSLLAGHYGYTF
NA	TRBD2	16	TRBJ2-1	TRBV19	TGTGCCAGTAGTTCAACCGGGACTAGCGGGGTACATGAGCAGTTCTTC	CASSSTGTSGVHEQFF
NA	TRBD2	15	TRBJ2-1	TRBV7-2	TGTGCCAGCAGCCCCCTCGGGGGAGGGAGGGATGAGCAGTTCTTC	CASSPLGGGRDEQFF
once	TRBD1	15	TRBJ1-1	TRBV3-1/TRBV3-2	TGTGCCAGCAGCCCAGGGGGCCAGATGAACACTGAAGCTTTCTTT	CASSPGGQMNTEAFF
NA	TRBD2	14	TRBJ2-5	TRBV14	TGTGCCAGCAGCCTCGGGACTAGCGGTACGGCCCAGTACTTC	CASSLGTSGTAQYF
once	TRBD2	18	TRBJ2-1	TRBV3-1/TRBV3-2	TGTGCCAGCAGCCAAGTTGGCGGGAGGGCCGATAGCTTCAATGAGCAGTTCTTC	CASSQVGGRADSFNEQFF
NA	TRBD2	16	TRBJ2-1	TRBV14	TGTGCCAGCAGCTTGCGGACTAGCGGGCGGATCAATGAGCAGTTCTTC	CASSLRTSGRINEQFF
once	NA	15	TRBJ2-1	TRBV5-4	TGTGCCAGCAGCTTGGCTAGTACTCCCCCTGGTGAGCAGTTCTTC	CASSLASTPPGEQFF
NA	TRBD1	14	TRBJ1-2	TRBV27	TGTGCCAGCAGCCTCCGGACAGGGCCGGATGGCTACACCTTC	CASSLRTGPDGYTF
NA	NA	13	TRBJ1-5	TRBV10-2	TGCGCCAGCAGTTCGGTGGAAAAGGGAGCCCAGCATTTT	CASSSVEKGAQHF
NA	TRBD2	16	TRBJ2-3	TRBV4-1	TGCGCCAGCAGCCAGGCGACGCCCTTCGGGGGGGATACGCAGTATTTT	CASSQATPFGGDTQYF
NA	NA	15	TRBJ2-1	TRBV7-8	TGTGCCAGCAGCCTTGCGGGACAGTCCTACAATGAGCAGTTCTTC	CASSLAGQSYNEQFF
NA	NA	15	TRBJ2-7	TRBV5-4	TGTGCCAGCAGCTTGGGGGGGGTTAGCTCCTACGAGCAGTACTTC	CASSLGGVSSYEQYF
few	NA	15	TRBJ2-7	TRBV11-3	TGTGCCAGCAGCTTTGGTCCAGGGGGGACCTACGAGCAGTACTTC	CASSFGPGGTYEQYF
NA	NA	15	TRBJ2-7	TRBV6-1	TGTGCCAGCAGTGAGGGGACAACACCTTCCTACGAGCAGTACTTC	CASSEGTTPSYEQYF
NA	NA	13	TRBJ1-2	TRBV14	TGTGCCAGCAGCCACGACATGTCGGTTGGCTACACCTTC	CASSHDMSVGYTF
NA	NA	11	TRBJ2-5	TRBV20-1	TGCAGTGCTCCTTCCCAAGAGACCCAGTACTTC	CSAPSQETQYF
NA	TRBD1	17	TRBJ1-3	TRBV24-1	TGTGCCACCAGTGAGACCGGGACAGGACCCTCTGGAAACACCATATATTTT	CATSETGTGPSGNTIYF
NA	TRBD2	16	TRBJ2-1	TRBV5-4	TGTGCCAGCAGCAGAGAACTAGCGGGAGGGTTCAATGAGCAGTTCTTC	CASSRELAGGFNEQFF
NA	TRBD1	16	TRBJ1-1	TRBV7-9	TGTGCCAGCAGCACCCCCTCGACAGGGATAAGTACTGAAGCTTTCTTT	CASSTPSTGISTEAFF
NA	TRBD1	14	TRBJ1-2	TRBV11-2	TGTGCCAGCAGCTCAGCCGGGACAGGGGGCATATACACCTTC	CASSSAGTGGIYTF
few	TRBD2	17	TRBJ2-3	TRBV7-2	TGTGCCAGCAGCTTTTTGCTAGCGGGGGGGAGGTCAGATACGCAGTATTTT	CASSFLLAGGRSDTQYF
once	TRBD2	15	TRBJ2-1	TRBV30	TGTGCCTGGAGTGTGGGTCGGGGGGGCCCCAATGAGCAGTTCTTC	CAWSVGRGGPNEQFF
NA	NA	16	TRBJ2-1	TRBV5-1	TGCGCCAGCAGCTTGGCCGGGGGACCAGGGTACAATGAGCAGTTCTTC	CASSLAGGPGYNEQFF
once	TRBD1	15	TRBJ2-3	TRBV7-6	TGTGCCAGCAGCCCAACAGGGGCCCACACAGATACGCAGTATTTT	CASSPTGAHTDTQYF
NA	NA	13	TRBJ1-2	TRBV5-1	TGCGCCAGCAGCACGTTACCTAACTATAGCTACACCTTC	CASSTLPNYSYTF
NA	TRBD1	17	TRBJ1-6	TRBV3-1/TRBV3-2	TGTGCCAGCAGCCATCTGACAGGGGTTATTGACAATTCACCCCTCCACTTT	CASSHLTGVIDNSPLHF
once	NA	12	TRBJ1-2	TRBV24-1	TGTGCCACCAGTGATTCCTATAATGGCTACACCTTC	CATSDSYNGYTF
NA	NA	13	TRBJ1-5	TRBV27	TGTGCCAGCAGTTCACAGGATAATCAGCCCCAGCATTTT	CASSSQDNQPQHF
once	NA	18	TRBJ1-5	TRBV12-2	TGTGCAAGTCGCTTACCATTGTCGGACAGGGGGCAAAATCAGCCCCAGCATTTT	CASRLPLSDRGQNQPQHF
once	TRBD1	14	TRBJ1-1	TRBV5-1	TGCGCCAGCAGCCCTGGACAGGGTAGCACTGAAGCTTTCTTT	CASSPGQGSTEAFF
NA	TRBD1	13	TRBJ1-2	TRBV10-3	TGTGCCATCAGTTCCGGGACAGACGACGGCTACACCTTC	CAISSGTDDGYTF
NA	TRBD2	18	TRBJ2-7	TRBV5-8	TGTGCCAGCAGCTCCCCCTACGGACTAGCGAGCTTCTCCTACGAGCAGTACTTC	CASSSPYGLASFSYEQYF